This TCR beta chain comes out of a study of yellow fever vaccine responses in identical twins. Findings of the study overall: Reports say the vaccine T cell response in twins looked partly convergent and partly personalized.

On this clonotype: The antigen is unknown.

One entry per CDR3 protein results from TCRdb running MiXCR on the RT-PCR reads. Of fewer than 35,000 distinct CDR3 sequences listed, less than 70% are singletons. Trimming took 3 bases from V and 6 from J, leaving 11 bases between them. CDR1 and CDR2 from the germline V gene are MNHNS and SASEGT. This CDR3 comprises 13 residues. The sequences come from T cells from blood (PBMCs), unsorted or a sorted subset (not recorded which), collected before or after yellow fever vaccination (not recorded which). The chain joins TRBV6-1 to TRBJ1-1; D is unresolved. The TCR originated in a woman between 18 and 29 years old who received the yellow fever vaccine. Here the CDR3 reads CASSDMGYSEAFF. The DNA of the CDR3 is TGTGCCAGCAGTGATATGGGGTATTCTGAAGCTTTCTTT.